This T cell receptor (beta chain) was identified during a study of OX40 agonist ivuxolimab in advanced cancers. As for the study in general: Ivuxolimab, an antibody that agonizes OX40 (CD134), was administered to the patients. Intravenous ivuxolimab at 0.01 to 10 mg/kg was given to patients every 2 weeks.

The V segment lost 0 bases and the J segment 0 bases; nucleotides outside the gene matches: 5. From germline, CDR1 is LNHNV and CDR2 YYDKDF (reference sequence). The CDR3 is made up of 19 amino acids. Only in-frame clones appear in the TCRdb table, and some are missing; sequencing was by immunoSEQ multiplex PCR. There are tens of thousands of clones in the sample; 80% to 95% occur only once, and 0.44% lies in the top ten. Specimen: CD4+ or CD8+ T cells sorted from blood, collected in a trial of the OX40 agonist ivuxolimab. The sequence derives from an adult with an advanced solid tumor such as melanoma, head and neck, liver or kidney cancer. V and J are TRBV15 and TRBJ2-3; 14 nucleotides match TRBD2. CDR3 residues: CATSREGLAGGASTDTQYF. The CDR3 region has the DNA TGTGCCACCAGCAGAGAAGGACTAGCGGGAGGCGCTAGCACAGATACGCAGTATTTT.